Listed below are T cell receptor beta chains from one sample, sequenced in a study of CD8 T cells in Susac syndrome. TCRdb re-analysed the immunoSEQ multiplex PCR reads in MiXCR, keeping a single row per CDR3 protein. There are about 300,000 distinct CDR3 sequences in the sample; roughly 85% occur only once, and around 0.21% lies in the top ten. The sample taken for sequencing was CD8+ T cells from PBMCs. The receptors shown here come from a human donor with multiple sclerosis. Both conserved end residues are part of each CDR3. D genes are given only for firm matches.

d_gene	v_gene	len	j_gene	CDR3aa
NA	TRBV30	13	TRBJ1-6	CAWNPGGVSPLHF
NA	TRBV27	14	TRBJ2-1	CASTPVQANNEQFF
NA	TRBV28	12	TRBJ1-4	CASSFVLEKLFF
NA	TRBV27	15	TRBJ2-1	CASSLVWGSYNEQFF
NA	TRBV7-2	16	TRBJ1-1	CASSSTSGTVNTEAFF
NA	TRBV28	16	TRBJ2-5	CASTSRGSRYQETQYF
NA	TRBV4-3	19	TRBJ2-3	CASSPGPRGDPRRPDTQYF
NA	TRBV3-1	13	TRBJ2-4	CASRRTVENIQYF
NA	TRBV9	13	TRBJ1-2	CASSAPGPPGYTF
NA	TRBV12-3/TRBV12-4	13	TRBJ1-1	CASSSQGGTEAFF
TRBD2	TRBV20-1	19	TRBJ2-2	CSARVFTSGRERNTGELFF
NA	TRBV20-1	14	TRBJ2-7	CSAFYRDILHEQYF
TRBD1	TRBV19	17	TRBJ2-1	CASSRVTGAPRDNEQFF
NA	TRBV5-1	13	TRBJ1-1	CAGSLDAGFEAFF
TRBD1	TRBV29-1	16	TRBJ1-3	CSVEERGTGSGNTIYF
NA	TRBV28	14	TRBJ1-5	CASSPLFGAQPQHF
NA	TRBV27	17	TRBJ1-5	CASSPKGGGYSNQPQHF
NA	TRBV27	13	TRBJ2-7	CASSFSRAYEQYF
NA	TRBV29-1	14	TRBJ2-7	CSVGLSTVYGEQYF
TRBD1	TRBV7-6	14	TRBJ1-1	CASSPGGWGTEAFF
NA	TRBV12-3/TRBV12-4	14	TRBJ2-2	CASSLDRNTGELFF
TRBD2	TRBV28	15	TRBJ2-1	CASSLYAGVKDEQFF
NA	TRBV10-2	17	TRBJ2-2	CASSVSSVSSDTGELFF
NA	TRBV24-1	14	TRBJ2-1	CATSFGRAYNEQFF
NA	TRBV5-1	16	TRBJ2-4	CASSLEMGLGENIQYF
TRBD1	TRBV29-1	14	TRBJ1-2	CSVESGGFNYGYTF
NA	TRBV24-1	13	TRBJ1-2	CATSDFGGRGYTF
NA	TRBV11-3	18	TRBJ2-2	CASSLYRGLAENTGELFF
NA	TRBV27	12	TRBJ2-7	CASGGVMYEQYF